Below are 29 T cell receptor beta chains sequenced from a single sample in a study of shared clonotypes between healthy human individuals (dated by TCRdb to 2018 to 2021). Library preparation used the immunoSEQ multiplex PCR assay. TCRdb carries this immuneACCESS record with in-frame sequences only. Its versions omit some clonotypes, under half of them owing to an unresolved V gene in the studies checked, with the rest unexplained. This sample lists millions of clones; 85% to 95% were detected once. The ten largest clones take up around 0.15% of the sample. What was sequenced was naive CD4+ T cells sorted from blood. This sample's cell subset or site label indicates: CD45RA+ positively selected. The receptors shown here come from a man younger than 35 in good health.

V usage is TRBV25-1 and J usage is TRBJ1-6, with 8 bases aligning to TRBD1. This CDR3 contains 15 residues. The trim removed 2 bases at V and 6 bases at J, leaving 3 bases unmatched. Germline CDR1 is MGHDK and CDR2 is SYGVNS. The CDR3 coding sequence is TGTGCCAGCAGTGAACCAGACAGGGGTAATTCACCCCTCCACTTT. As protein: CASSEPDRGNSPLHF. Variable domain in full (rest from reference TRBV25-1 and TRBJ1-6): EADIYQTPRYLVIGTGKKITLECSQTMGHDKMYWYQQDPGMELHLIHYSYGVNSTEKGDLSSESTVSRIRTEHFPLTLESARPSHTSQYLCASSEPDRGNSPLHFGNGTRLTVT.

The V and J genes are TRBV18 and TRBJ1-2, with D tentatively TRBD1 (5 bases). Trimming removed 3 bases from V and 4 bases from J, with 12 bases in between. The CDR3 length is 14 residues. Germline lookup yields CDR1 KGHSH and CDR2 LQKENI. The CDR3: CASSPYTGVYGYTF. Here the CDR3 DNA reads TGTGCCAGCTCACCGTATACAGGAGTCTATGGCTACACCTTC.

This clone was picked up a small number of times. This sample includes further DNA sequences coding for the same CDR3. The chain is built from TRBV7-2 and TRBJ1-5; D remains ambiguous. Trimming cost V 1 base and J 3 bases, with 4 bases left between them. The CDR3 sequence is 13 residues long. Germline V gene lookup returns CDR1 SGHTA and CDR2 FQGNSA. The CDR3 DNA is TGTGCCAGCAGCTTAGTTTCCAATCAGCCCCAGCATTTT. Translating it yields CASSLVSNQPQHF.

This chain uses TRBV29-1 with TRBJ2-1; no firm D call. The CDR3 has 12 residues. CDR1 and CDR2 (germline): SQVTM, ANQGSEA. The V and J ends lost 5 bases and 1 base respectively, with 6 bases between them. The CDR3: CSVPRSYNEQFF. The CDR3 DNA is TGCAGCGTTCCGCGTTCCTACAATGAGCAGTTCTTC.

The chain links TRBV10-3 to TRBJ2-1; D perhaps matches TRBD1 (5 bases). The CDR3 consists of 16 residues. The V and J ends lost 5 bases and 0 bases respectively, with 14 bases between them. Germline V lookup: CDR1 ENHRY, CDR2 SYGVKD. The CDR3 coding sequence is TGTGCCATCAGTCCCCTAGGGGAAAGCTCCTACAATGAGCAGTTCTTC. It specifies CAISPLGESSYNEQFF.

The chain joins TRBV30 to TRBJ1-4; 9 bases map to TRBD1. Germline CDR1 GTSNPN, CDR2 SVGIG (reference sequence). The trim removed 4 bases at V and 5 bases at J, leaving 11 bases unmatched. CDR3 length equals 16 residues. The CDR3 nucleotides read TGTGCCTGGAACGGCGGGGCCGGGACAGGGAATGAAAAACTGTTTTTT. Protein product: CAWNGGAGTGNEKLFF.

The CDR3 sequence: CASSSEDGYQPQHF. In DNA, the CDR3 is TGTGCCAGCAGCTCAGAAGACGGATATCAGCCCCAGCATTTT. The chain combines TRBV7-9 with TRBJ1-5; D unresolved. The CDR3 length is 14 residues. Germline CDR1 SEHNR, CDR2 FQNEAQ (reference sequence). V dropped 4 bases and J dropped 5 bases, with 12 bases sitting between them.

V and J are TRBV2 and TRBJ2-6; D may be TRBD1 (7 bases). CDR1 SNHLY and CDR2 FYNNEI come from the germline V gene. This CDR3 is 17 amino acids long. Trimming cost V 2 bases and J 2 bases, with 13 bases left between them. This chain's CDR3 is CASSERGGGAGANVLTF. For the CDR3, the DNA is TGTGCCAGCAGTGAAAGAGGAGGGGGCGCTGGGGCCAACGTCCTGACTTTC.

The chain combines TRBV6-5 with TRBJ2-3; unclear D gene. This CDR3 is 11 amino acids long. Germline V gene data show CDR1 as MNHEY and CDR2 as SVGAGI. Trimming removed 5 bases from V and 7 bases from J, with 7 bases in between. CDR3 in DNA: TGTGCCAGCAGTGTGGGAAATACGCAGTATTTT. Protein product: CASSVGNTQYF.

The chain couples TRBV27 to TRBJ2-7; tentatively, D is TRBD2 (5 bases). Germline V lookup: CDR1 MNHEY, CDR2 SMNVEV (reference sequence). Trimming pared 4 bases from V and 0 bases from J, leaving 13 bases between. The CDR3 sequence is 15 residues long. CDR3 residues: CASSSSRLGSYEQYF. The CDR3 bases are TGTGCCAGCAGTTCTAGCCGCCTCGGCTCCTACGAGCAGTACTTC.

The rearrangement links TRBV11-2 to TRBJ2-7; 11 bases are a match to TRBD2. The CDR3 is made up of 16 amino acids. The V segment lost 4 bases and the J segment 3 bases; nucleotides outside the gene matches: 8. From germline, CDR1 is SGHAT and CDR2 FQNNGV. This CDR3 reads CASSSGSTSGGYEQYF. CDR3 bases: TGTGCCAGCAGCTCCGGATCCACTAGCGGGGGCTACGAGCAGTACTTC. Full variable domain (rest looked up from reference TRBV11-2 and TRBJ2-7): EAGVAQSPRYKIIEKRQSVAFWCNPISGHATLYWYQQILGQGPKLLIQFQNNGVVDDSQLPKDRFSAERLKGVDSTLKIQPAKLEDSAVYLCASSSGSTSGGYEQYFGPGTRLTVT.

Remarks on this clone: The junction and the germline gene differ at one end; a read error may be behind it. The gene calls are TRBV7-7 and TRBJ2-5; possibly TRBD1 for D (7 bases). CDR1 SSHAT and CDR2 FNYEAQ come from the germline V gene (reference sequence). The CDR3 consists of 14 residues. The CDR3: CASSLEGAGETQYF. In nucleotides, the CDR3 is TGTGCTAGCAGCTTGGAGGGGGCGGGAGAGACCCAGTACTTC.

This rearrangement joins TRBV7-2 to TRBJ2-3; possibly TRBD2 for D (6 bases). The germline V gene encodes CDR1 SGHTA and CDR2 FQGNSA. This CDR3 has 17 residues. V lost 6 bases to trimming and J lost 2 bases, with 21 bases between them. For the CDR3, the DNA is TGTGCCAGCAGGCTGTGGGGGACTCCAGCCTACACAGATACGCAGTATTTT. This sequence encodes CASRLWGTPAYTDTQYF.

CDR3 region: CASRTGSGYGYTF. CDR3 nucleotides: TGTGCCAGCAGAACAGGGAGTGGCTATGGCTACACCTTC. The rearrangement joins TRBV28 to TRBJ1-2; D might be TRBD1 (6 bases). The length of the CDR3 is 13 residues. The germline V gene has CDR1 MDHEN and CDR2 SYDVKM. V was trimmed by 6 bases and J by 4 bases, leaving 12 bases between them.

The chain combines TRBV27 with TRBJ1-5; TRBD1 matches 10 bases. The CDR3 loop spans 15 amino acids. The V and J ends lost 8 bases and 1 base, in that order; junction bases with no gene match: 5. Germline CDR1 reads MNHEY; CDR2 reads SMNVEV (reference sequence). CDR3: CASGQGVGSNQPQHF. The CDR3 nucleotides are TGTGCCAGCGGACAGGGGGTTGGAAGCAATCAGCCCCAGCATTTT.

This clone was seen once. The CDR3 coding sequence is TGTGCCAGCAGCGCCTGGGGGACGATCGAGCAGTACTTC. It encodes CASSAWGTIEQYF. The chain couples TRBV5-5 to TRBJ2-7; D tentatively fits TRBD1 or TRBD2 (5 bases each). Trimming removed 4 bases at V and 6 bases at J, with 14 bases between. The CDR3 runs to 13 residues. Per germline, CDR1 SGHKS and CDR2 YYEKEE (reference sequence).

The chain is built from TRBV29-1 and TRBJ1-1, with unresolved D. Germline CDR1 and CDR2: SQVTM and ANQGSEA. The CDR3 extends over 12 amino acids. V was pared by 6 bases and J by 4 bases, with 12 bases between. In nucleotides, the CDR3 is TGCAGCGTAAACTTCACCCCCACTGAAGCTTTCTTT. Protein product: CSVNFTPTEAFF.

V is TRBV7-2 and J is TRBJ2-2, with D perhaps TRBD2 (5 bases). The CDR3 length is 17 residues. Trimming left V 2 bases short and J 3 bases short, with 16 bases between. Looked up from germline, CDR1 is SGHTA and CDR2 is FQGNSA. CDR3 amino acids: CASSLLGRASYTGELFF. The CDR3, as DNA: TGTGCCAGCAGCTTATTAGGGCGGGCTAGCTACACCGGGGAGCTGTTTTTT.

The J gene is TRBJ2-1, the V gene TRBV2; 8 bases line up with TRBD2. Germline loops: CDR1 SNHLY, CDR2 FYNNEI. V shed 7 bases, J shed 4 bases, and the junction held 6 bases outside the gene matches. The CDR3 contains 14 residues. Here the CDR3 reads CASKERETYNEQFF. CDR3 DNA sequence: TGTGCCAGCAAGGAGCGGGAGACATACAATGAGCAGTTCTTC.

The chain couples TRBV7-6 to TRBJ2-7, with unresolved D. Per germline, CDR1 SGHVS and CDR2 FNYEAQ. Trimming removed 5 bases from V and 5 bases from J, with 13 bases in between. The CDR3 loop spans 13 amino acids. CDR3 residues: CASSPEPGHEQYF. DNA of the CDR3: TGTGCCAGCAGCCCCGAACCCGGCCACGAGCAGTACTTC.

This rearrangement joins TRBV6-5 to TRBJ1-2; a weak D match, TRBD1 (6 bases). CDR3 length equals 14 residues. The germline V gene has CDR1 MNHEY and CDR2 SVGAGI. V was cut by 4 bases and J by 4 bases, with 13 bases left in between. The chain's CDR3 is CASSSGQPRYGYTF. The DNA for the CDR3 is TGTGCCAGCAGTTCCGGACAGCCACGCTATGGCTACACCTTC.

J is TRBJ2-7 and V is TRBV27; 7 nucleotides align to TRBD2. Germline-derived CDR1 and CDR2 are MNHEY and SMNVEV (reference sequence). The CDR3 runs to 14 residues. J gave up 1 base and V 3 bases, and 3 bases lay outside the gene matches. The DNA for the CDR3 is TGTGCCAGCAGTTTCGGGACTACGTCCTACGAGCAGTACTTC. Its protein is CASSFGTTSYEQYF.

The V call is TRBV4-1, the J call TRBJ1-2, with TRBD1 matching 7 bases. This CDR3 is built from 15 residues. V gave up 5 bases and J gave up 6 bases; unmatched junction bases: 12. The germline V gene has CDR1 MGHRA and CDR2 YSYEKL. The CDR3 sequence: CASSSQTGNMHGYTF. The CDR3 DNA sequence: TGCGCCAGCAGCTCCCAGACAGGGAATATGCATGGCTACACCTTC.

V usage is TRBV7-2 and J usage is TRBJ2-4, with no clear D. The ends were cut back, 5 bases at V and 0 bases at J, with 20 bases in the middle. The germline V gene encodes CDR1 SGHTA and CDR2 FQGNSA. This CDR3 comprises 18 residues. CDR3 sequence (DNA): TGTGCCAGCAGCAACCCCCCGCTCCGGCTCCTAGCCAAAAACATTCAGTACTTC. As protein: CASSNPPLRLLAKNIQYF. Looking up the rest from reference TRBV7-2 and TRBJ2-4 gives the full variable domain: GAGVSQSPSNKVTEKGKDVELRCDPISGHTALYWYRQSLGQGLEFLIYFQGNSAPDKSGLPSDRFSAERTGGSVSTLTIQRTQQEDSAVYLCASSNPPLRLLAKNIQYFGAGTRLSVL.

The chain carries TRBV11-2 and TRBJ1-1, with D hard to call. The V gene's germline CDR1 is SGHAT and CDR2 FQNNGV. The V end lost 0 bases, the J end lost 3 bases, and 8 bases lay between the germline ends. The CDR3 spans 14 residues. In nucleotides, the CDR3 is TGTGCCAGCAGCTTAGATCAGGCATACACTGAAGCTTTCTTT. Amino acid sequence: CASSLDQAYTEAFF.

Of note for this clone: The same CDR3 arises from other DNA sequences in this sample as well. The rearrangement uses TRBV5-1 and TRBJ2-7, with 10 bases matching TRBD1. Germline loops: CDR1 SGHRS, CDR2 YFSETQ. After removal of 0 bases from V and 3 bases from J, the junction contained 3 bases not matched to a gene. The CDR3 spans 15 residues. For the CDR3, the DNA is TGCGCCAGCAGCTTGGACGGACAGGGGGGCTACGAGCAGTACTTC. Amino acids: CASSLDGQGGYEQYF.

This sequence joins TRBV27 and TRBJ2-3; 14 positions agree with TRBD2. CDR1 and CDR2 from the germline V gene are MNHEY and SMNVEV (reference sequence). CDR3 length: 15 amino acids. The trim removed 2 bases at V and 6 bases at J, leaving 1 base unmatched. CDR3 loop: CASSLRTSGRDTQYF. CDR3 coding DNA: TGTGCCAGCAGTTTAAGGACTAGCGGGAGGGATACGCAGTATTTT.

The chain joins TRBV4-3 to TRBJ1-5; 8 bases are shared with TRBD1. Per the germline V gene, CDR1 is LGHNA and CDR2 is YSLEER. With 0 bases clipped from V and 6 bases from J, the junction kept 7 bases outside the gene matches. The CDR3 runs to 16 residues. The CDR3 DNA reads as TGCGCCAGCAGCCAAGACCCTCAGGGGGCTATTCAGCCCCAGCATTTT. Amino acid sequence: CASSQDPQGAIQPQHF.

Concerning this clone: Other nucleotide sequences from this sample produce the same CDR3. The chain joins TRBV19 to TRBJ1-5; D remains unclear. Per germline, CDR1 LNHDA and CDR2 SQIVND (reference sequence). V lost 3 bases and J 3 bases, leaving 6 bases between the germline ends. The CDR3 covers 13 residues. The CDR3, as DNA: TGTGCCAGTAGTATCAGCTCCAATCAGCCCCAGCATTTT. Translating gives CASSISSNQPQHF.